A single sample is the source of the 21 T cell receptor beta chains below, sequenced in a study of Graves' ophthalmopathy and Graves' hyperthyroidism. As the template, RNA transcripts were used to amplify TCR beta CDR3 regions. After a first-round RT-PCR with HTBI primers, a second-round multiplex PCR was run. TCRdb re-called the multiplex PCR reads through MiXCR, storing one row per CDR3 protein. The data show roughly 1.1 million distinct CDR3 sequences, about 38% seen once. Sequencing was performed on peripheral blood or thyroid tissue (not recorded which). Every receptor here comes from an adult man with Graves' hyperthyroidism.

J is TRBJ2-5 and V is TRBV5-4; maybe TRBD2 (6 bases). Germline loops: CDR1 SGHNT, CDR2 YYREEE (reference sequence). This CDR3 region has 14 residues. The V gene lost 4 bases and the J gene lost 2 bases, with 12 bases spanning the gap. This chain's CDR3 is CASSTGARQETQYF. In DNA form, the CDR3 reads TGTGCCAGCAGCACGGGAGCGAGGCAAGAGACCCAGTACTTC.

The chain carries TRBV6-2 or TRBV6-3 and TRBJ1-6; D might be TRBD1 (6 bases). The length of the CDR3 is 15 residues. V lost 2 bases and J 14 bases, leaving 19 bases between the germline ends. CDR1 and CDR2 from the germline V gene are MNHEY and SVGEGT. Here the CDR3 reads CASSYRHGQPNSLHF. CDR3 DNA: TGTGCCAGCAGTTACAGGCACGGACAGCCTAATTCCCTCCACTTT.

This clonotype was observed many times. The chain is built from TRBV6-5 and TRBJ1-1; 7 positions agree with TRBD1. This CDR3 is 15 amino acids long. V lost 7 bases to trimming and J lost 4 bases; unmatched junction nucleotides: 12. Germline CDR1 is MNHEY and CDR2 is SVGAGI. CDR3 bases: TGTGCCAGCACCAACAGTGAGGGGGCCAGCACTGAAGCTTTCTTT. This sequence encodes CASTNSEGASTEAFF.

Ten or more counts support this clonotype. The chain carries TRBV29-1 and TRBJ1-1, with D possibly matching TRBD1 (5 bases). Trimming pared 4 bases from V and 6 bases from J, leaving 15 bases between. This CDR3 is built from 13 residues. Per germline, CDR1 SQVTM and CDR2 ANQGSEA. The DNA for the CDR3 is TGCAGCGTTGGGGGGATCGGAGGCCCTGAAGCTTTCTTT. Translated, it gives CSVGGIGGPEAFF. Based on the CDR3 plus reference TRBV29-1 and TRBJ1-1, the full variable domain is SAVISQKPSRDICQRGTSLTIQCQVDSQVTMMFWYRQQPGQSLTLIATANQGSEATYESGFVIDKFPISRPNLTFSTLTVSNMSPEDSSIYLCSVGGIGGPEAFFGQGTRLTVV.

The CDR3 here is CASRRNQGGYETQYF. The CDR3 DNA reads as TGTGCCAGCAGAAGAAATCAAGGAGGGTATGAGACCCAGTACTTC. The gene calls are TRBV7-2 and TRBJ2-5; a weak D match, TRBD2 (6 bases). CDR3 length: 15 residues. V dropped 6 bases and J dropped 5 bases, with 19 bases sitting between them. The germline gives CDR1 SGHTA, CDR2 FQGNSA.

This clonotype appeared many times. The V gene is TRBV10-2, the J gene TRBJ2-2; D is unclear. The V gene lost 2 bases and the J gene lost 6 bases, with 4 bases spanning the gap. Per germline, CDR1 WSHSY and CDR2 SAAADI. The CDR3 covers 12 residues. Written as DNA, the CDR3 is TGCGCCAGCAGTGAGGGGCCCGGGGAGCTGTTTTTT. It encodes CASSEGPGELFF.

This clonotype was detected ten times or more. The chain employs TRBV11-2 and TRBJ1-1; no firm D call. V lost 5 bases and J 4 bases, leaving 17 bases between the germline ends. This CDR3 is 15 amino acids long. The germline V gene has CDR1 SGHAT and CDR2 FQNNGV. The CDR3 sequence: CASSPQMGMGTEAFF. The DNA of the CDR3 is TGTGCCAGCAGCCCTCAAATGGGGATGGGCACTGAAGCTTTCTTT.

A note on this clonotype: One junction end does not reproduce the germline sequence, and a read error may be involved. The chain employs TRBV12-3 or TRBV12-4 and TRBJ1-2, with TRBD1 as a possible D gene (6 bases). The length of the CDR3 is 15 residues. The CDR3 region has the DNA TGTGCCGGCAGCCTCTCCCCGGGACACCGCTATGGCTACACCTTC. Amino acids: CAGSLSPGHRYGYTF.

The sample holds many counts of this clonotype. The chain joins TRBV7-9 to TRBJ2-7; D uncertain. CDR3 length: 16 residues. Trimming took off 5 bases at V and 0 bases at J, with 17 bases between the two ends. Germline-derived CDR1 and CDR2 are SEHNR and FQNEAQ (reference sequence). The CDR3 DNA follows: TGTGCCAGCAGCCCAGATCGTGGACGGCACTCCTACGAGCAGTACTTC. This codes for CASSPDRGRHSYEQYF.

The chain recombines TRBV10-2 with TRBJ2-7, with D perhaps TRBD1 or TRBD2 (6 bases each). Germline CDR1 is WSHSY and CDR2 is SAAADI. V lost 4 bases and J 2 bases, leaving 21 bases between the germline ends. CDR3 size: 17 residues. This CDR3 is CASSARDRGAWAYEQYF. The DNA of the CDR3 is TGCGCCAGCAGTGCTAGAGATAGGGGGGCTTGGGCCTACGAGCAGTACTTC.

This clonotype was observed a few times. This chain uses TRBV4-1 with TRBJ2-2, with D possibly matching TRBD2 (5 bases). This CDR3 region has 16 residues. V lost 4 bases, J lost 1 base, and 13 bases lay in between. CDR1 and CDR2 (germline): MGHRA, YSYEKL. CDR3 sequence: CASSPEANRNTGELFF. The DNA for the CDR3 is TGCGCCAGCAGCCCGGAGGCCAACAGGAACACCGGGGAGCTGTTTTTT.

Here the CDR3 reads CASSLRGVSGANVLTF. As DNA, the CDR3 is TGTGCCAGCAGCCTCAGGGGGGTCTCTGGGGCCAACGTCCTGACTTTC. The genes are TRBV7-3 and TRBJ2-6; TRBD1 is a possible D gene (7 bases). The ends were cut back, 5 bases at V and 0 bases at J, with 11 bases in the middle. The CDR3 is 16 amino acids. CDR1 and CDR2 from the germline V gene are SGHTA and FQGTGA. Full variable domain (outside the CDR3, taken from reference TRBV7-3 and TRBJ2-6): GAGVSQTPSNKVTEKGKYVELRCDPISGHTALYWYRQSLGQGPEFLIYFQGTGAADDSGLPNDRFFAVRPEGSVSTLKIQRTERGDSAVYLCASSLRGVSGANVLTFGAGSRLTVL.

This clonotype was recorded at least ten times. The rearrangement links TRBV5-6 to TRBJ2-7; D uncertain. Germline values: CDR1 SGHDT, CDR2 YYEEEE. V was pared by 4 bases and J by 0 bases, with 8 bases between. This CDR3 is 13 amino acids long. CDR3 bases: TGTGCCAGCAGCCACACGAGCTCCTACGAGCAGTACTTC. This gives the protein CASSHTSSYEQYF. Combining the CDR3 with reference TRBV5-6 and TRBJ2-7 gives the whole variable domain DAGVTQSPTHLIKTRGQQVTLRCSPKSGHDTVSWYQQALGQGPQFIFQYYEEEERQRGNFPDRFSGHQFPNYSSELNVNALLLGDSALYLCASSHTSSYEQYFGPGTRLTVT.

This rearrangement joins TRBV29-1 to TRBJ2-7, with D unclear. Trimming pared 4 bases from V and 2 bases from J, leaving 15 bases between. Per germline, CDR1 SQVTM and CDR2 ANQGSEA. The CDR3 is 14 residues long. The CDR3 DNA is TGCAGCGTTGCCAGCAGTTTGATGCCCTACGAGCAGTACTTC. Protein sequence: CSVASSLMPYEQYF.

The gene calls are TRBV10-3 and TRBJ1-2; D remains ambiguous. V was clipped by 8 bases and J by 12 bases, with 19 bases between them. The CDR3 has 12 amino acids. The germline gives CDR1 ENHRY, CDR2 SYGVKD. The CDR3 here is CAIGGSDSGNTF. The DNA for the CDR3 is TGTGCCATCGGTGGGTCCGACTCTGGAAACACCTTC.

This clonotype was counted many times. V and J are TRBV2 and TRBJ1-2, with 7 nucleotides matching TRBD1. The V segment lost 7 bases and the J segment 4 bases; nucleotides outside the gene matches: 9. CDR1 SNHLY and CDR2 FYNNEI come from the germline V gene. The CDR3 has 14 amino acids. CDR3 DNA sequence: TGTGCCAGCACCCCCCGCGGGACAGTCTATGGCTACACCTTC. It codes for CASTPRGTVYGYTF. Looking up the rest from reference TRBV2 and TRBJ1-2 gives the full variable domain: EPEVTQTPSHQVTQMGQEVILRCVPISNHLYFYWYRQILGQKVEFLVSFYNNEISEKSEIFDDQFSVERPDGSNFTLKIRSTKLEDSAMYFCASTPRGTVYGYTFGSGTRLTVV.

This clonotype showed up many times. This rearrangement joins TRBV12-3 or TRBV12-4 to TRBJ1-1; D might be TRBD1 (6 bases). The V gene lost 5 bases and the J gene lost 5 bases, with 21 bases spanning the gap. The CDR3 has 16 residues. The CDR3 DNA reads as TGTGCCAGCAGTCCGCCGGGTGGGGGGCGGTGGACTGAAGCTTTCTTT. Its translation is CASSPPGGGRWTEAFF.

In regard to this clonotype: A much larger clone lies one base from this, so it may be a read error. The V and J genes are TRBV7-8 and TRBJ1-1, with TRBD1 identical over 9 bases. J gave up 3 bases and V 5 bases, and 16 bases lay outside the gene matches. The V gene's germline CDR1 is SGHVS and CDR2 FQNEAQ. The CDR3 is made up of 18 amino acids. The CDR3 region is CASSPRDRAQLQYTEAFF. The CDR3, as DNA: TGTGCCAGCAGCCCGAGGGACAGGGCACAATTACAGTACACTGAAGCTTTCTTT.

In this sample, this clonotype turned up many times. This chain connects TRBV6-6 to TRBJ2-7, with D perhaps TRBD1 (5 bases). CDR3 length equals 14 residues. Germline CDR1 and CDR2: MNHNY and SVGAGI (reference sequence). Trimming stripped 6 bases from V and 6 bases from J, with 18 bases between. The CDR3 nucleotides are TGTGCCAGCAGGGGGAACAGGCGATATAGCGAGCAGTACTTC. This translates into CASRGNRRYSEQYF.

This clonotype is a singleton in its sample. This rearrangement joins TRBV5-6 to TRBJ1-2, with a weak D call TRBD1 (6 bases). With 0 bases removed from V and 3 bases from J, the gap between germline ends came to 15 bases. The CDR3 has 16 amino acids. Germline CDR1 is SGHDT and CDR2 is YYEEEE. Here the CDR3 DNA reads TGTGCCAGCAGCTTGGTGGTTCCGGGGGCTCACTATGGCTACACCTTC. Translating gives CASSLVVPGAHYGYTF.

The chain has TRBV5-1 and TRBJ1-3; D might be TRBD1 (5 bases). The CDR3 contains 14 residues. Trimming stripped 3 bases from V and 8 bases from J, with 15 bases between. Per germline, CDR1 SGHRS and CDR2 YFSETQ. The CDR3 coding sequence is TGCGCCAGCAGCTCCGGGACGAGTAAGGACACCATATATTTT. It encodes CASSSGTSKDTIYF.